These 23 T cell receptor beta chains were all obtained from the same sample, sequenced in a study of blood T cell repertoires in COVID-19 (dated by TCRdb to the early 2020s). To prepare the library, the immunoSEQ multiplex PCR assay was applied. TCRdb limited this immuneACCESS table to in-frame rearrangements with V and J called. A share of clones is missing; checked studies link under half to unresolved V genes, and the rest is unexplained. This sample comprises fewer than 250,000 clones, roughly nine tenths of them detected only once. The ten largest clonotypes hold roughly 2.4% of the sample. The sequenced sample was peripheral blood. These receptors all stem from a woman aged 45-59 years with acute or convalescent COVID-19.

This chain uses TRBV7-2 with TRBJ2-1, with 13 nucleotides matching TRBD2. The CDR3 contains 16 residues. Germline CDR1 and CDR2: SGHTA and FQGNSA. The V gene end was trimmed by 5 bases and the J gene end by 7 bases; junction bases not matched to a gene: 8. CDR3: CASSGGLAGLVNEQFF. The DNA for the CDR3 is TGTGCCAGCAGCGGGGGACTAGCGGGGTTAGTGAATGAGCAGTTCTTC.

This chain links TRBV5-1 with TRBJ1-4; D may be TRBD1 (6 bases). The CDR3 loop spans 14 amino acids. Trimming shortened V by 4 bases and J by 8 bases, and 15 bases separated the two germline ends. Germline CDR1 reads SGHRS; CDR2 reads YFSETQ. Written as DNA, the CDR3 is TGCGCCAGCAGCGACCGGGACATAAGAGAAAAACTGTTTTTT. Its protein product is CASSDRDIREKLFF.

V gene TRBV27 combines with J gene TRBJ2-1, with TRBD2 matching over 7 bases. V lost 3 bases and J lost 12; bases outside the gene matches: 8. CDR1 and CDR2 (germline): MNHEY, SMNVEV (reference sequence). The CDR3 length is 13 residues. The CDR3: CASSLEVGRVQFF. The CDR3, as DNA: TGTGCCAGCAGTTTGGAGGTAGGGAGGGTGCAGTTCTTC.

V usage is TRBV4-3 and J usage is TRBJ1-6; tentatively, D is TRBD1 (5 bases). V lost 6 bases to trimming and J lost 4 bases, with 10 bases between them. This CDR3 is 14 amino acids long. Germline-derived CDR1 and CDR2 are LGHNA and YSLEER. This chain's CDR3 is CASSSQGYNSPLHF. The CDR3 DNA reads as TGCGCCAGCAGTTCGCAGGGTTATAATTCACCCCTCCACTTT.

The chain links TRBV7-9 to TRBJ1-1; 7 nucleotides agree with TRBD1. Per germline, CDR1 SEHNR and CDR2 FQNEAQ (reference sequence). V dropped 3 bases and J dropped 5; count of bases not matched to a gene: 3. The CDR3 sequence is 13 residues long. The CDR3 bases are TGTGCCAGCAGCTTTGACAGGGATACTGAAGCTTTCTTT. As protein: CASSFDRDTEAFF.

The chain joins TRBV27 to TRBJ2-3, with 9 bases fitting TRBD1. CDR3 size: 18 residues. J gave up 7 bases and V 4 bases, and 18 bases lay outside the gene matches. Germline assignment: CDR1 MNHEY and CDR2 SMNVEV (reference sequence). CDR3 protein: CASSSGPYSGQGMNTQYF. CDR3 coding DNA: TGTGCCAGCAGTTCGGGCCCCTATTCGGGACAGGGTATGAATACGCAGTATTTT.

The rearrangement links TRBV3-1 (or the pseudogene TRBV3-2) to TRBJ2-2; TRBD2 matches at 7 bases. The ends lost 0 bases at V and 5 bases at J; junction bases unmatched: 9. The germline gives CDR1 LGHDT, CDR2 YNNKEL (reference sequence). The CDR3 length is 17 residues. The CDR3 region is CASSQDSQRGGTGELFF. CDR3 nucleotide sequence: TGTGCCAGCAGCCAAGATAGCCAGCGGGGTGGAACCGGGGAGCTGTTTTTT.

This sequence joins TRBV7-8 and TRBJ1-5; no firm D call. V shed 0 bases and J shed 5 bases, with 8 bases lying between them. CDR1 and CDR2 from the germline V gene are SGHVS and FQNEAQ. The CDR3 spans 14 residues. CDR3 sequence reads: CASSLAIGDQPQHF. The CDR3 DNA is TGTGCCAGCAGCTTAGCGATCGGTGATCAGCCCCAGCATTTT. The variable domain in full, completed from reference TRBV7-8 and TRBJ1-5, reads GAGVSQSPRYKVAKRGQDVALRCDPISGHVSLFWYQQALGQGPEFLTYFQNEAQLDKSGLPSDRFFAERPEGSVSTLKIQRTQQEDSAVYLCASSLAIGDQPQHFGDGTRLSIL.

This chain uses TRBV5-6 with TRBJ1-1; no firm D call. This CDR3 is built from 14 residues. Germline CDR1 SGHDT, CDR2 YYEEEE. The V end lost 0 bases, the J end lost 4 bases, and 10 bases lay between the germline ends. The CDR3 bases are TGTGCCAGCAGCTTGGGGAGGATCGGCACTGAAGCTTTCTTT. Translated: CASSLGRIGTEAFF.

V is TRBV6-5 and J is TRBJ1-2; 9 bases are a match to TRBD1. Unmatched junction bases numbered 0, after V lost 8 bases and J lost 5 bases. The CDR3 loop spans 11 amino acids. CDR1 and CDR2 from the germline V gene are MNHEY and SVGAGI. The CDR3 loop is CASGTGYGYTF. CDR3 DNA: TGTGCCAGCGGGACAGGGTATGGCTACACCTTC.

This clone appeared once. Other DNA sequences in the same sample also yield this CDR3. The chain recombines TRBV18 with TRBJ2-5; 9 nucleotides agree with TRBD1. CDR1 is KGHSH and CDR2 is LQKENI in the germline V gene. Trimming at V came to 3 bases and at J to 0 bases, leaving 2 bases not matched to a gene. This CDR3 has 15 residues. The CDR3 nucleotides read TGTGCCAGCTCACCGGGACAGGGAAACCAAGAGACCCAGTACTTC. This gives the protein CASSPGQGNQETQYF.

The chain uses TRBV9 and TRBJ1-1; tentatively, D is TRBD1 (5 bases). CDR3 length equals 14 residues. Trimming took off 3 bases at V and 3 bases at J, with 12 bases between the two ends. CDR1 and CDR2 from the germline V gene are SGDLS and YYNGEE. CDR3 DNA sequence: TGTGCCAGCAGCGCCCCGGGACTTTACACTGAAGCTTTCTTT. Its translation is CASSAPGLYTEAFF.

This sequence joins TRBV29-1 and TRBJ2-3; D perhaps matches TRBD1 (6 bases). Germline V gene data show CDR1 as SQVTM and CDR2 as ANQGSEA. V lost 5 bases and J 4 bases, leaving 22 bases between the germline ends. The CDR3 length is 16 residues. The CDR3 sequence is CSVTTRTEWRPDTQYF. In DNA, the CDR3 is TGCAGCGTTACGACCCGGACAGAATGGAGGCCAGATACGCAGTATTTT.

The chain has TRBV4-1 and TRBJ1-1; D not certain. CDR3 length: 13 amino acids. Trimming left V 0 bases short and J 7 bases short, with 9 bases between. Germline V gene sequence: CDR1 MGHRA, CDR2 YSYEKL. CDR3 in amino acids: CASSQDPVDEAFF. The CDR3 DNA follows: TGCGCCAGCAGCCAAGATCCGGTTGATGAAGCTTTCTTT.

CDR3 sequence: CASSSSGTDNSPLHF. CDR3 nucleotides: TGTGCCAGCAGCTCATCCGGGACAGACAATTCACCCCTCCACTTT. The rearrangement joins TRBV5-6 to TRBJ1-6; the match to TRBD1 covers 7 bases. CDR1 and CDR2 (germline): SGHDT, YYEEEE. The CDR3 totals 15 residues. Trimming took 3 bases from V and 7 from J; bases not matched to a gene: 7.

V gene TRBV5-5 combines with J gene TRBJ1-2, with D perhaps TRBD1 (5 bases). This CDR3 has 13 amino acids. Germline values: CDR1 SGHKS, CDR2 YYEKEE (reference sequence). The germline V and J ends were trimmed by 1 base and 4 bases, with 8 bases remaining between them. The CDR3 coding sequence is TGTGCCAGCAGCTTGCCAGGGATCTATGGCTACACCTTC. Protein product: CASSLPGIYGYTF. The whole variable domain, remainder taken from reference TRBV5-5 and TRBJ1-2, is DAGVTQSPTHLIKTRGQQVTLRCSPISGHKSVSWYQQVLGQGPQFIFQYYEKEERGRGNFPDRFSARQFPNYSSELNVNALLLGDSALYLCASSLPGIYGYTFGSGTRLTVV.

V usage is TRBV7-9 and J usage is TRBJ2-3, with TRBD2 identical over 12 bases. The V segment lost 2 bases and the J segment 4 bases; nucleotides outside the gene matches: 4. Germline CDR1 SEHNR, CDR2 FQNEAQ (reference sequence). The CDR3 spans 16 residues. CDR3 bases: TGTGCCAGCAGCTTACCGACTAGCGGGGGACCAGATACGCAGTATTTT. It specifies CASSLPTSGGPDTQYF.

The genes are TRBV10-3 and TRBJ1-2; TRBD1 is a possible D gene (6 bases). Germline-derived CDR1 and CDR2 are ENHRY and SYGVKD. This CDR3 is built from 15 residues. V gave up 1 base and J gave up 2 bases, with 11 bases separating them. Written as DNA, the CDR3 is TGTGCCATCAGTGAGTTTACAGGGTCGAACTATGGCTACACCTTC. This translates into CAISEFTGSNYGYTF.

V and J are TRBV6-5 and TRBJ2-3; TRBD2 agrees at 7 bases. J lost 2 bases, V lost 7 bases, and 3 bases had no gene match. Germline lookup yields CDR1 MNHEY and CDR2 SVGAGI. This CDR3 comprises 13 residues. The CDR3 region is CASTRGDTDTQYF. CDR3 nucleotides: TGTGCCAGCACCCGGGGGGACACAGATACGCAGTATTTT.

This clone was found a few times. CDR3 sequence: CASGPGVSPLHF. CDR3 DNA: TGTGCTAGTGGCCCAGGGGTTTCACCCCTCCACTTT. The J gene is TRBJ1-6, the V gene TRBV12-5; D perhaps matches TRBD1 (6 bases). The length of the CDR3 is 12 residues. The germline V gene has CDR1 LGHNT and CDR2 FRNRAP. V was clipped by 6 bases and J by 9 bases, with 9 bases between them.

The V and J genes are TRBV30 and TRBJ1-1; TRBD1 is a possible D gene (5 bases). This CDR3 contains 17 residues. Germline lookup yields CDR1 GTSNPN and CDR2 SVGIG (reference sequence). V was pared by 5 bases and J by 1 base, with 23 bases between. In DNA, the CDR3 is TGTGCCTGGTGGCGTGGCCCCCGGACACACAGGAACACTGAAGCTTTCTTT. Its protein product is CAWWRGPRTHRNTEAFF.

The chain links TRBV19 to TRBJ1-3; D may be TRBD1 (6 bases). The germline V and J ends were trimmed by 8 bases and 0 bases, with 11 bases remaining between them. CDR1 is LNHDA, CDR2 SQIVND, per germline (reference sequence). The CDR3 has 14 residues. The CDR3: CASLDSRSGNTIYF. DNA of the CDR3: TGTGCCAGTTTGGACAGCCGCTCTGGAAACACCATATATTTT.

The rearrangement joins TRBV4-3 to TRBJ1-4; TRBD1 is a possible D gene (5 bases). CDR3 length: 16 amino acids. Germline CDR1 is LGHNA and CDR2 is YSLEER. The V gene lost 0 bases and the J gene lost 4 bases, with 12 bases spanning the gap. The chain's CDR3 is CASSQESAGNNEKLFF. The CDR3 bases are TGCGCCAGCAGCCAAGAATCGGCAGGGAATAATGAAAAACTGTTTTTT.